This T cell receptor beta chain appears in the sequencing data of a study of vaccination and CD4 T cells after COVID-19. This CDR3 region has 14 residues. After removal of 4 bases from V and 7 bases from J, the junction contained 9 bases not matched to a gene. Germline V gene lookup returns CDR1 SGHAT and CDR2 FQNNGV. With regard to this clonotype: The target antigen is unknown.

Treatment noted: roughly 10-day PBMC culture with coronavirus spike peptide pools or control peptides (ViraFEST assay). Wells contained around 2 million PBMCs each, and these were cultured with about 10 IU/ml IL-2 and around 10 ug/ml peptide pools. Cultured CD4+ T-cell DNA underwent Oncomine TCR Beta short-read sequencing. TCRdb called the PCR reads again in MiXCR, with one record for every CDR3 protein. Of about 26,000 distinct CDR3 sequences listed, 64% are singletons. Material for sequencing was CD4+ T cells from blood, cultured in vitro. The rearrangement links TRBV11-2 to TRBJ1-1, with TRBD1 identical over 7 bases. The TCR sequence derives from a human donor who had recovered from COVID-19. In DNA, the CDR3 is TGTGCCAGCAGCTCCCAGGGGGGCTGGGTTGAAGCTTTCTTT. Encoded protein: CASSSQGGWVEAFF.